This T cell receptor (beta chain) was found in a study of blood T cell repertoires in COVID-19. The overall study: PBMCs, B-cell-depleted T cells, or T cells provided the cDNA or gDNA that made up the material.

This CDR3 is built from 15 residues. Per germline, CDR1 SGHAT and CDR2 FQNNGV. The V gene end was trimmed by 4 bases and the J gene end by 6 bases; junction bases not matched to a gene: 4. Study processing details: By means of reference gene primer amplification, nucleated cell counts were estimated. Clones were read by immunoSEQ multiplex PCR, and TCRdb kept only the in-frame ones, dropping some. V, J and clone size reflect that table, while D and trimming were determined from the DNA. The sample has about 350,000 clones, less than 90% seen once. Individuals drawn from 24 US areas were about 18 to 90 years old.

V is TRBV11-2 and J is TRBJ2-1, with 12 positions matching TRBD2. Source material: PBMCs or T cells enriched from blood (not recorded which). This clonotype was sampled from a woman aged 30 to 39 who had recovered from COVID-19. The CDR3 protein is CASSSRLAGVNEQFF. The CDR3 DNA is TGTGCCAGCAGCTCAAGACTAGCGGGGGTCAATGAGCAGTTCTTC.